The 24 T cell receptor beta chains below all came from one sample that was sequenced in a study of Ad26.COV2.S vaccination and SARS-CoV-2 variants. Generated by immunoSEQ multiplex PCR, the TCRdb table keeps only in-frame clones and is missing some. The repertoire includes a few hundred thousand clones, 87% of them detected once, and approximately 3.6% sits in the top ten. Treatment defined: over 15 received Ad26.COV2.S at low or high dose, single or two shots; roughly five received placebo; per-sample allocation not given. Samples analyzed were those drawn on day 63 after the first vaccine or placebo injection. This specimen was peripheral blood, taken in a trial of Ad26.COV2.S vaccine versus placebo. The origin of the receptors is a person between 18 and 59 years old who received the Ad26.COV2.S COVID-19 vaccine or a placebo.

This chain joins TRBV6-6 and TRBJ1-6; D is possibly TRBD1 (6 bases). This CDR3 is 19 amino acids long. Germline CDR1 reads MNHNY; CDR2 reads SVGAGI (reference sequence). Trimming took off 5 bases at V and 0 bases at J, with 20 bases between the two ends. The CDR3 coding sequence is TGTGCCAGCAGTCGCAGCGGGGGCCCCACGAGCTCCTATAATTCACCCCTCCACTTT. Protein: CASSRSGGPTSSYNSPLHF.

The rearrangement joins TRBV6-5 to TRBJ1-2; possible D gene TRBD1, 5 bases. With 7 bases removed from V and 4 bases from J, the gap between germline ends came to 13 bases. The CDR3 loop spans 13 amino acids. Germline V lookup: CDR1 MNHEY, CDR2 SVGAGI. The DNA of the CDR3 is TGTGCCAGCACCCGGGGGGGAGCCTATGGCTACACCTTC. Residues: CASTRGGAYGYTF.

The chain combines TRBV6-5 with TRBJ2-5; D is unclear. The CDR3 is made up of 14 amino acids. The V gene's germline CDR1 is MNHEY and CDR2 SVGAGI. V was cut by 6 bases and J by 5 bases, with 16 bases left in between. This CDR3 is CASSPRRVGETQYF. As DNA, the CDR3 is TGTGCCAGCAGCCCCCGACGGGTGGGGGAGACCCAGTACTTC.

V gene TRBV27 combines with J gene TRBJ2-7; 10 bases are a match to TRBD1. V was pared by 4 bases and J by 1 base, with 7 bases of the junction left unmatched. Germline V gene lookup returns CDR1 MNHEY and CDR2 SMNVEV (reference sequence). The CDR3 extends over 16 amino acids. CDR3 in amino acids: CASSSPRDRGSYEQYF. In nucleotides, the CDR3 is TGTGCCAGCAGTTCCCCCCGGGACAGGGGTTCCTACGAGCAGTACTTC.

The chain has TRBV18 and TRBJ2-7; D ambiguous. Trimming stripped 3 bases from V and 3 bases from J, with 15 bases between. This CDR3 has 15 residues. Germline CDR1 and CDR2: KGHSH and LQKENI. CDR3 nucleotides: TGTGCCAGCTCACCCCCAGGATCTCCGGGCTACGAGCAGTACTTC. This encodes CASSPPGSPGYEQYF.

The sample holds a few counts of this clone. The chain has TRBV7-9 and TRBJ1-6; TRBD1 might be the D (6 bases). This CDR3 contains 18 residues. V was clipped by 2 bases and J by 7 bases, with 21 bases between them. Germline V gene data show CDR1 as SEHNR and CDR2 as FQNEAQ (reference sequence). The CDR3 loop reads CASSLHRDLQGRNSPLHF. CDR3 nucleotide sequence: TGTGCCAGCAGCTTACACAGGGATCTTCAAGGAAGGAATTCACCCCTCCACTTT.

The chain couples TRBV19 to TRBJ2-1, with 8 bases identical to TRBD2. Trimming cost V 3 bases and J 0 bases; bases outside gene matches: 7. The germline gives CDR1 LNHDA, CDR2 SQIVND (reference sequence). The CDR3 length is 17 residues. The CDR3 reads CASSMGRGASSYNEQFF. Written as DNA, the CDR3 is TGTGCCAGTAGTATGGGGCGGGGGGCCTCCTCCTACAATGAGCAGTTCTTC.

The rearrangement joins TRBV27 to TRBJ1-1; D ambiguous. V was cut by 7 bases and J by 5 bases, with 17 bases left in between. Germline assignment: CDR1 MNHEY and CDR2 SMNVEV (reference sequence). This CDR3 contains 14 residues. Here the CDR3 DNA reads TGTGCCAGCAAGGGTCCGGGAGGAACAACTGAAGCTTTCTTT. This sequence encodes CASKGPGGTTEAFF.

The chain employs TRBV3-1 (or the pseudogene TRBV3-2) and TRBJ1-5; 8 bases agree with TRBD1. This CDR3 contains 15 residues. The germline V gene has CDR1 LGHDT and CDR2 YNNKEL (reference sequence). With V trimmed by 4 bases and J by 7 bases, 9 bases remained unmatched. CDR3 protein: CASSPGQGGWQPQHF. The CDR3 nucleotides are TGTGCCAGCAGCCCAGGACAGGGAGGATGGCAGCCCCAGCATTTT.

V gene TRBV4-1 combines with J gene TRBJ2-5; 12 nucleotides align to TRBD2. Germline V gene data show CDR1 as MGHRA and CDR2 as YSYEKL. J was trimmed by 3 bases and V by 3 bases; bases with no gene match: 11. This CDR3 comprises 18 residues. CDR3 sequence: CASSQLGASGGAKETQYF. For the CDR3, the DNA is TGCGCCAGCAGCCAGTTGGGGGCTAGCGGGGGGGCGAAAGAGACCCAGTACTTC.

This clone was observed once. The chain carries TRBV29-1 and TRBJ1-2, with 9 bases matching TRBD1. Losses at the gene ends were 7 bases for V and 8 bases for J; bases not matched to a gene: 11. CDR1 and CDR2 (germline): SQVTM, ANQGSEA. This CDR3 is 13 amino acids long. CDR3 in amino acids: CSALEGQGGGYTF. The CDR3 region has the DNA TGCAGCGCCCTAGAGGGACAGGGAGGGGGCTACACCTTC.

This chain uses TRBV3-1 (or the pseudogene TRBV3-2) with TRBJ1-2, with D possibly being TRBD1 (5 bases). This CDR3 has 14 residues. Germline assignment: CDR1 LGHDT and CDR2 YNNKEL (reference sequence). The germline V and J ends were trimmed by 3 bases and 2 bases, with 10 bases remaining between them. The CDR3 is CASSHLTVNYGYTF. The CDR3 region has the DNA TGTGCCAGCAGCCATTTGACAGTGAACTATGGCTACACCTTC.

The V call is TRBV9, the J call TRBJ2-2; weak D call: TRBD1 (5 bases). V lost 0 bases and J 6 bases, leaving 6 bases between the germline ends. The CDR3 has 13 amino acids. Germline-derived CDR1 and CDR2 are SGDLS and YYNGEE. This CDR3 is CASSVVGAGELFF. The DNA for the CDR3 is TGTGCCAGCAGCGTAGTAGGGGCCGGGGAGCTGTTTTTT.

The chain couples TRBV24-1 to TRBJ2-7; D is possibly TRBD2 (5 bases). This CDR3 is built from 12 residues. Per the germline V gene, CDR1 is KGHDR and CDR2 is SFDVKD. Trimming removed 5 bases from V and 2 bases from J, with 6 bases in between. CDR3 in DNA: TGTGCCACCAGTGTCGGGGCCTACGAGCAGTACTTC. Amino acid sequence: CATSVGAYEQYF.

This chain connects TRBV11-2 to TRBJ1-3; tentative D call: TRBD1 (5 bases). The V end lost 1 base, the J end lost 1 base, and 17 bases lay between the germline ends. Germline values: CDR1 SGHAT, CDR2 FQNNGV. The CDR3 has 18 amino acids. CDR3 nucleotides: TGTGCCAGCAGCTTAGCGCAGTTGGGACGGGCATCTGGAAACACCATATATTTT. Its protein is CASSLAQLGRASGNTIYF.

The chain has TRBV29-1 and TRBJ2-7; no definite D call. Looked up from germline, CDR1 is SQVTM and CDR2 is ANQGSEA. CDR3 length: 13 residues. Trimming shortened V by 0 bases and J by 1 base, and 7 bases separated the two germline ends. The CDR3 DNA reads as TGCAGCGTTGAAGATCCCAGGTCCTACGAGCAGTACTTC. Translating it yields CSVEDPRSYEQYF.

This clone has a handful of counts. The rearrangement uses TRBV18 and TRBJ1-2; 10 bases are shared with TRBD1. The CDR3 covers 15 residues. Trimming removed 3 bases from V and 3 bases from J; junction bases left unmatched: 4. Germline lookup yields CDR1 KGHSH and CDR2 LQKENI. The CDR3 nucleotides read TGTGCCAGCTCACCGGGACAGGGGCCCTACTATGGCTACACCTTC. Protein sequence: CASSPGQGPYYGYTF. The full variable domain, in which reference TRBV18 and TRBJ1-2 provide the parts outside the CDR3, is NAGVMQNPRHLVRRRGQEARLRCSPMKGHSHVYWYRQLPEEGLKFMVYLQKENIIDESGMPKERFSAEFPKEGPSILRIQQVVRGDSAAYFCASSPGQGPYYGYTFGSGTRLTVV.

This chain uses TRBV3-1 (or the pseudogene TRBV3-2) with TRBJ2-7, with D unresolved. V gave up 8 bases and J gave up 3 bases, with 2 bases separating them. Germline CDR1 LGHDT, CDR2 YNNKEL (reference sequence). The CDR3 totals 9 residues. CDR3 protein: CASGYEQYF. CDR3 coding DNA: TGTGCCAGCGGCTACGAGCAGTACTTC.

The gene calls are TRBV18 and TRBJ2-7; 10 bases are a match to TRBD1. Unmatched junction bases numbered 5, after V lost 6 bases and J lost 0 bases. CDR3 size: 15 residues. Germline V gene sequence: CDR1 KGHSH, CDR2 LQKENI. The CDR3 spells CASSGDRGISYEQYF. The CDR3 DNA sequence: TGTGCCAGCTCCGGGGACAGGGGTATCTCCTACGAGCAGTACTTC.

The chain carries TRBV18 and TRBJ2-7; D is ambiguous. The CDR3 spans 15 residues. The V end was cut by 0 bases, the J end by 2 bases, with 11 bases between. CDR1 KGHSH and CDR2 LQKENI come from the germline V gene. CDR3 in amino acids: CASSPPDLSPYEQYF. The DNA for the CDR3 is TGTGCCAGCTCACCACCTGATCTCAGTCCCTACGAGCAGTACTTC. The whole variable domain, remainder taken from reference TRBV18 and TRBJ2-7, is NAGVMQNPRHLVRRRGQEARLRCSPMKGHSHVYWYRQLPEEGLKFMVYLQKENIIDESGMPKERFSAEFPKEGPSILRIQQVVRGDSAAYFCASSPPDLSPYEQYFGPGTRLTVT.

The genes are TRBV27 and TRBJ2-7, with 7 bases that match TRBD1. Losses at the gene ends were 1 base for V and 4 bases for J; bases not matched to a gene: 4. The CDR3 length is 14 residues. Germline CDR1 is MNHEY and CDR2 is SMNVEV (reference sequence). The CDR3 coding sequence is TGTGCCAGCAGTTTATTGGGACAGAATTACGAGCAGTACTTC. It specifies CASSLLGQNYEQYF.

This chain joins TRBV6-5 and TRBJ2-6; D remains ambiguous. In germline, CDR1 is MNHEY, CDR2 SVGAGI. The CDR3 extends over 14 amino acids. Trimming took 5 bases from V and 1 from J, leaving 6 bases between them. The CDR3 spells CASSPLSGANVLTF. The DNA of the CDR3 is TGTGCCAGCAGTCCGCTATCTGGGGCCAACGTCCTGACTTTC.

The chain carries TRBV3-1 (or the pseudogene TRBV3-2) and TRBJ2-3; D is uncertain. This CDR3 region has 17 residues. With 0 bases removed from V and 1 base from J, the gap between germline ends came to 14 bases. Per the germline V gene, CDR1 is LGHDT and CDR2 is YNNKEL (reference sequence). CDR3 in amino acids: CASSQEMAQDGTDTQYF. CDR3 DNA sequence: TGTGCCAGCAGCCAAGAAATGGCCCAGGATGGCACAGATACGCAGTATTTT.

The CDR3 here is CAWSVRVGGDSPLHF. The CDR3 DNA reads TGTGCCTGGAGTGTACGGGTAGGGGGGGATTCACCCCTCCACTTT. This chain connects TRBV30 to TRBJ1-6; D may be TRBD1 (6 bases). The V gene's germline CDR1 is GTSNPN and CDR2 SVGIG (reference sequence). V was trimmed by 0 bases and J by 8 bases, leaving 14 bases between them. This CDR3 has 15 amino acids.